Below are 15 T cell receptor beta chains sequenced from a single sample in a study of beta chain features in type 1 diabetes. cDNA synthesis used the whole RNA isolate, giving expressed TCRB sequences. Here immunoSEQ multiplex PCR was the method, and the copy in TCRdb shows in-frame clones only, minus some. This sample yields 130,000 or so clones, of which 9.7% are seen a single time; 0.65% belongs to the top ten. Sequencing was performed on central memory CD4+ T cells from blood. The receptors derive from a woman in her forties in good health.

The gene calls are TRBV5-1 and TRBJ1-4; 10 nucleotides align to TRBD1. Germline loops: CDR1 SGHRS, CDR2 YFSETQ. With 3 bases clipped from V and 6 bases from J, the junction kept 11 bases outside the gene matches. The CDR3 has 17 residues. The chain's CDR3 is CASSYQKSGTGDEKLFF. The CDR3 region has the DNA TGCGCCAGCAGCTACCAAAAGTCCGGGACAGGGGATGAAAAACTGTTTTTT.

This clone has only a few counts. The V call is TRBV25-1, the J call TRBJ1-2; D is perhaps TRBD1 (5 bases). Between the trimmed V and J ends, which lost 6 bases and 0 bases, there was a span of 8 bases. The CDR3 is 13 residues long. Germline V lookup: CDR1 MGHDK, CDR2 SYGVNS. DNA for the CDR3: TGTGCCAGCAGACAGGATGCTAACTATGGCTACACCTTC. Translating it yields CASRQDANYGYTF.

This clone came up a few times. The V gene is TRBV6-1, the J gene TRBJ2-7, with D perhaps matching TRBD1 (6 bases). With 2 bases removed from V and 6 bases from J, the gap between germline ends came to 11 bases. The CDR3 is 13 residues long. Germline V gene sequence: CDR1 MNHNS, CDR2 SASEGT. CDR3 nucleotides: TGTGCCAGCAGTGAACAGGGGACGGGCGAGCAGTACTTC. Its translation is CASSEQGTGEQYF.

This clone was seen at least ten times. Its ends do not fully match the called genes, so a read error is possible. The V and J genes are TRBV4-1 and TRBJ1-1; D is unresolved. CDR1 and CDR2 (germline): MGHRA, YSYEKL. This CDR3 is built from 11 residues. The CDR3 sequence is CASSQTEGPTF. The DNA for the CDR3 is TGCGCCAGCAGCCAGACGGAGGGCCCGACCTTT.

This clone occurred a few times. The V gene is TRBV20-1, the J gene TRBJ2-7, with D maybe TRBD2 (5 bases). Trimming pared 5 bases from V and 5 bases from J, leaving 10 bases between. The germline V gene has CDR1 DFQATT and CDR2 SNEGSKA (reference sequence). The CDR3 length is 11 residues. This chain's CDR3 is CSAEGPDEQYF. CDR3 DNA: TGCAGTGCTGAGGGCCCAGACGAGCAGTACTTC.

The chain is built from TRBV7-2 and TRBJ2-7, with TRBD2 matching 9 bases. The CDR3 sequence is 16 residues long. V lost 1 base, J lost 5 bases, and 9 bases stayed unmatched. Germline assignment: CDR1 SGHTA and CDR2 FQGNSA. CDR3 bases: TGTGCCAGCAGCTTAGAAGGGCGGGGGGGCGCGGACGAGCAGTACTTC. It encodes CASSLEGRGGADEQYF. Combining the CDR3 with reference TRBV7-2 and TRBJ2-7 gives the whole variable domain GAGVSQSPSNKVTEKGKDVELRCDPISGHTALYWYRQSLGQGLEFLIYFQGNSAPDKSGLPSDRFSAERTGGSVSTLTIQRTQQEDSAVYLCASSLEGRGGADEQYFGPGTRLTVT.

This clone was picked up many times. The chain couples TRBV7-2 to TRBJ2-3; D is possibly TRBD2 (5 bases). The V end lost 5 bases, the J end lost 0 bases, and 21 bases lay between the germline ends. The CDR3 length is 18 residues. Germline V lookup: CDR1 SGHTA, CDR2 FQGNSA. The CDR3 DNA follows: TGTGCCAGCAGCACAAACGTTGGGCTAGCCAAAAGCACAGATACGCAGTATTTT. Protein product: CASSTNVGLAKSTDTQYF.

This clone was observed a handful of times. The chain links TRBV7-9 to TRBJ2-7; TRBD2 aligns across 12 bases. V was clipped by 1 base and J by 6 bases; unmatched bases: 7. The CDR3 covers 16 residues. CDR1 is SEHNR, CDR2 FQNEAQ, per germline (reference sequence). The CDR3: CASSLGSSGGAGEQYF. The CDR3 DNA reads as TGTGCCAGCAGCTTAGGTTCTAGCGGGGGGGCTGGCGAGCAGTACTTC.

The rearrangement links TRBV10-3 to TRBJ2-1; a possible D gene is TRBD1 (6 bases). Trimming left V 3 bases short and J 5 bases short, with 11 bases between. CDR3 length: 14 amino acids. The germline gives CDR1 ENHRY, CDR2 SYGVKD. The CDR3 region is CAISEWDIDNEQFF. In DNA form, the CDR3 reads TGTGCCATCAGTGAATGGGACATAGACAATGAGCAGTTCTTC.

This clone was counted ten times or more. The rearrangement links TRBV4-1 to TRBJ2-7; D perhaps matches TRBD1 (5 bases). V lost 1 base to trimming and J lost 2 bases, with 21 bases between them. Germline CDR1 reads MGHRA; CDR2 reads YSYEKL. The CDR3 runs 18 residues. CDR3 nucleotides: TGCGCCAGCAGCCAAGGACCCCCGACAGTGTTAACCCCCTACGAGCAGTACTTC. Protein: CASSQGPPTVLTPYEQYF.

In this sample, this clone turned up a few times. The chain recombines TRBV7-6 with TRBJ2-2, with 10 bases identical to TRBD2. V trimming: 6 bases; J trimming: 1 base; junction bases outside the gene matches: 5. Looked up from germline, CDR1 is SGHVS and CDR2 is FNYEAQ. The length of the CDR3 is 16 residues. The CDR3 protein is CASSSSGSLNTGELFF. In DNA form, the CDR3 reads TGTGCCAGCAGTTCTAGCGGGAGCTTGAACACCGGGGAGCTGTTTTTT.

CDR3 sequence reads: CASRLGGNTGELFF. The CDR3 nucleotides read TGTGCCAGCAGGCTAGGGGGGAACACCGGGGAGCTGTTTTTT. The chain combines TRBV28 with TRBJ2-2, with a weak D call TRBD1 (6 bases). V was cut by 6 bases and J by 1 base, with 9 bases left in between. Germline V lookup: CDR1 MDHEN, CDR2 SYDVKM. The CDR3 contains 14 residues.

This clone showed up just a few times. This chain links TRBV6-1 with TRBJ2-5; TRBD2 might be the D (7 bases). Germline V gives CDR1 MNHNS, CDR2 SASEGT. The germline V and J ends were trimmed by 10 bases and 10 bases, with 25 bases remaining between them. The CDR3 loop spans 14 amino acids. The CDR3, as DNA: TGTGCCATCGTGGGTAGGGGGGGATGGGAGGGCCAGTACTTC. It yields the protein CAIVGRGGWEGQYF.

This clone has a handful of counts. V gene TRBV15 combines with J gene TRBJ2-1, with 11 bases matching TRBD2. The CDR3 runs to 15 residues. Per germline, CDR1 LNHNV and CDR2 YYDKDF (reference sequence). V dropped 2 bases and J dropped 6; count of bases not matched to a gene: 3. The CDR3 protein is CATSRTGTSGNEQFF. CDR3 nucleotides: TGTGCCACCAGCAGAACCGGGACTAGCGGCAATGAGCAGTTCTTC.

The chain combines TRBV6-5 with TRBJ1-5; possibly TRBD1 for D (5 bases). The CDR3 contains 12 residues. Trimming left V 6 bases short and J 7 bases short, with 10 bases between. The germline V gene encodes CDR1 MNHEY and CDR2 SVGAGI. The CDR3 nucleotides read TGTGCCAGCAGGGGGGGGGACCAGCCCCAGCATTTT. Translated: CASRGGDQPQHF.